One TCR beta chain is described in this entry. This entry comes from a study of identical twins. TCRdb independently ran MiXCR on the 5' RACE reads; one entry per CDR3 protein. Of roughly 570,000 distinct CDR3 sequences listed, roughly 9.9% are singletons. CDR3 length equals 12 residues. Between the trimmed V and J ends, which lost 0 bases and 8 bases, there was a span of 7 bases. From germline, CDR1 is SGHDN and CDR2 FVKESK. This sample also belongs to another study, concerning yellow fever vaccine responses in identical twins.

The origin of this receptor is a woman aged 18-30 years in good health. Sequencing input: PBMCs. The chain employs TRBV14 and TRBJ1-1; D call uncertain. CDR3 sequence (DNA): TGTGCCAGCAGCCAAGAGTTAGAAGAAGCTTTCTTT. Its translation: CASSQELEEAFF.